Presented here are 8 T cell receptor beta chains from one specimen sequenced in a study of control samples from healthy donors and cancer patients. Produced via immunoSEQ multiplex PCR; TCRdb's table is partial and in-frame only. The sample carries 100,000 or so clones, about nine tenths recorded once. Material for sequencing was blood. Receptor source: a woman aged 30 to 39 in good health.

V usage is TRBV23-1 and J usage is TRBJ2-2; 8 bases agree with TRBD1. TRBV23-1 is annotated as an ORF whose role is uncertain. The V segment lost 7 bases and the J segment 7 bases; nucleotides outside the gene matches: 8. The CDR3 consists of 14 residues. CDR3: CASKKDRAHGELFF. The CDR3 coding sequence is TGCGCCAGCAAAAAGGACAGGGCTCACGGGGAGCTGTTTTTT.

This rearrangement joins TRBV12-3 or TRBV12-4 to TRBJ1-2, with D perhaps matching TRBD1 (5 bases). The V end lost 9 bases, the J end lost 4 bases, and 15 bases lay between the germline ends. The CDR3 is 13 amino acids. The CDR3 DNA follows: TGTGCCAGTTCTCGGGGGAGCGTCTATGGCTACACCTTC. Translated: CASSRGSVYGYTF.

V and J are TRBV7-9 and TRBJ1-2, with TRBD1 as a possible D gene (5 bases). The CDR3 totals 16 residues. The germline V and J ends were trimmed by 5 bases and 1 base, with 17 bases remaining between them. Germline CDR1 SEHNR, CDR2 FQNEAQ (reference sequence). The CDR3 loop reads CASSPGRGNLNYGYTF. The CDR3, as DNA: TGTGCCAGCAGCCCCGGGCGGGGGAACCTTAACTATGGCTACACCTTC.

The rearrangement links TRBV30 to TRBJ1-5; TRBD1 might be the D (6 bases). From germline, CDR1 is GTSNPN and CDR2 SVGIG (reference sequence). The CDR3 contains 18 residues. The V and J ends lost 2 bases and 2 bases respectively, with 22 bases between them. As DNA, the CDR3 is TGTGCCTGGAGTCTAATGGCAGGGGTCAAAGGTGGCAATCAGCCCCAGCATTTT. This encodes CAWSLMAGVKGGNQPQHF. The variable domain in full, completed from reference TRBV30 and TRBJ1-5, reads SQTIHQWPATLVQPVGSPLSLECTVEGTSNPNLYWYRQAAGRGLQLLFYSVGIGQISSEVPQNLSASRPQDRQFILSSKKLLLSDSGFYLCAWSLMAGVKGGNQPQHFGDGTRLSIL.

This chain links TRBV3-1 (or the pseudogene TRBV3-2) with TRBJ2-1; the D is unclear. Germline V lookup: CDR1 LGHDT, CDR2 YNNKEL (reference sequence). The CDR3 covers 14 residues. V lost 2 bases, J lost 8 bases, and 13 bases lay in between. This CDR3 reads CASSQMAAKYEQFF. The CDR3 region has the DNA TGTGCCAGCAGCCAAATGGCGGCTAAGTATGAGCAGTTCTTC.

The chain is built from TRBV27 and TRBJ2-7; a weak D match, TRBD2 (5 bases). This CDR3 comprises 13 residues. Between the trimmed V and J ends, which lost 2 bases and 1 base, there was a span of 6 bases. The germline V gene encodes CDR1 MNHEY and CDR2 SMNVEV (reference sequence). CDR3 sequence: CASSLSGSYEQYF. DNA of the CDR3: TGTGCCAGCAGTTTAAGCGGATCCTACGAGCAGTACTTC.

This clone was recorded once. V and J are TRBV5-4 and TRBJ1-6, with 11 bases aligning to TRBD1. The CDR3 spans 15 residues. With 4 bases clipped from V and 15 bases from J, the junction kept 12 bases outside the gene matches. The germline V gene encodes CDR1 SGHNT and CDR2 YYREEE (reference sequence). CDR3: CASSTRTGGSWDLHF. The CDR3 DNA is TGTGCCAGCAGCACCCGGACAGGGGGCTCTTGGGACCTCCACTTT.

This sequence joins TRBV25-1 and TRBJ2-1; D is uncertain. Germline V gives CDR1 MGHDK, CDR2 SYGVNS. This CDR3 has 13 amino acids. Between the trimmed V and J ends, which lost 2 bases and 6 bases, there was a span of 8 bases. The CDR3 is CASSERNLNEQFF. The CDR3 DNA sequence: TGTGCCAGCAGTGAAAGAAACCTCAATGAGCAGTTCTTC.